Listed below are T cell receptor beta chains from one sample, sequenced in a study of cytomegalovirus exposure and HLA in healthy donors. Profiled with immunoSEQ multiplex PCR; TCRdb holds only in-frame clones, not every one. This listing includes some 160,000 clones. Sequenced input: PBMCs. The receptor source for this set is a man younger than 40 in good health and CMV-seronegative. Both conserved end residues are part of each CDR3. A D gene is named only where the DNA matches it firmly.

CDR3 length,V gene,J gene,D gene,CDR3 protein,CDR3 DNA
14,TRBV7-6,TRBJ2-2,.,CASSQDTNTGELFF,TGTGCCAGCAGCCAGGACACGAACACCGGGGAGCTGTTTTTT
14,TRBV5-6,TRBJ1-1,.,CASSLPGTNTEAFF,TGTGCCAGCAGCTTACCAGGGACTAACACTGAAGCTTTCTTT
16,TRBV11-3,TRBJ2-7,TRBD2,CASSRGLAGVSYEQYF,TGTGCCAGCAGCCGAGGACTAGCGGGAGTATCCTACGAGCAGTACTTC
15,TRBV2,TRBJ2-7,TRBD2,CASSGRTSGSYEQYF,TGTGCCAGCAGTGGACGGACTAGCGGGAGCTACGAGCAGTACTTC
17,TRBV10-1,TRBJ1-2,.,CASSTQLLKGLPYGYTF,TGCGCCAGCAGCACCCAACTTCTCAAGGGACTGCCCTATGGCTACACCTTC
12,TRBV27,TRBJ1-2,.,CASRQGHYGYTF,TGTGCCAGCAGGCAGGGGCACTATGGCTACACCTTC
15,TRBV28,TRBJ1-1,TRBD1,CASSLWGTGVGEAFF,TGTGCCAGCAGTTTATGGGGGACAGGGGTCGGTGAAGCTTTCTTT
16,TRBV5-1,TRBJ2-3,TRBD2,CASSEFSGTYTDTQYF,TGCGCCAGCAGCGAGTTCAGCGGGACCTACACAGATACGCAGTATTTT
14,TRBV12-1,TRBJ1-4,.,CASSFRQGDEKLFF,TGTGCCAGCAGCTTTCGCCAGGGGGATGAAAAACTGTTTTTT
18,TRBV4-3,TRBJ2-2,TRBD2,CASSQVFPSGGSFGELFF,TGCGCCAGCAGCCAAGTTTTTCCCTCCGGCGGGAGCTTCGGGGAGCTGTTTTTT
15,TRBV6-1,TRBJ1-5,TRBD1,CASSDGTGYNQPQHF,TGTGCCAGCAGTGACGGGACAGGGTACAATCAGCCCCAGCATTTT
14,TRBV10-3,TRBJ2-5,.,CAISNSNTQETQYF,TGTGCCATCAGTAACTCGAATACCCAAGAGACCCAGTACTTC
14,TRBV28,TRBJ1-5,.,CASTIGGGLVPQHF,TGTGCCAGCACCATCGGGGGAGGCCTTGTGCCCCAGCATTTT
18,TRBV5-5,TRBJ2-3,TRBD2,CASSLLGGLAGAPDTQYF,TGTGCCAGCAGCCTCCTTGGGGGACTAGCGGGAGCCCCAGATACGCAGTATTTT
17,TRBV7-9,TRBJ2-3,TRBD2,CASKIPRLAGNTDTQYF,TGTGCCAGTAAAATCCCCAGACTAGCGGGAAACACAGATACGCAGTATTTT
14,TRBV29-1,TRBJ1-1,.,CSVEFSPMNTEAFF,TGCAGCGTTGAATTTAGTCCCATGAACACTGAAGCTTTCTTT
18,TRBV18,TRBJ2-7,TRBD2,CASSPSLRLAGFSYEQYF,TGTGCCAGCTCACCATCGCTTAGACTAGCGGGATTTTCCTACGAGCAGTACTTC
15,TRBV6-4,TRBJ2-1,.,CASSAQRALAQEQFF,TGTGCCAGCAGTGCCCAACGGGCCCTAGCCCAGGAGCAGTTCTTC
16,TRBV4-3,TRBJ1-4,TRBD1,CASSREQGGMDEKLFF,TGCGCCAGCAGCCGAGAACAGGGGGGTATGGATGAAAAACTGTTTTTT
11,TRBV20-1,TRBJ2-3,.,CSARFADTQYF,TGCAGTGCACGTTTCGCGGATACGCAGTATTTT
12,TRBV16,TRBJ2-3,.,CASSQGLDTQYF,TGTGCCAGCAGTCAAGGCTTGGATACGCAGTATTTT
14,TRBV11-2,TRBJ2-7,.,CASSLSSSNYEQYF,TGTGCCAGCAGCTTATCTTCCAGTAACTACGAGCAGTACTTC
14,TRBV10-3,TRBJ1-6,.,CAISVTDNNSPLHF,TGTGCCATCAGTGTGACAGACAATAATTCACCCCTCCACTTT
15,TRBV5-1,TRBJ2-7,TRBD1,CASSFGTGSRGEQYF,TGCGCCAGCAGCTTTGGGACAGGGTCGCGTGGCGAGCAGTACTTC
15,TRBV19,TRBJ2-2,.,CASSARDFGTGELFF,TGTGCCAGTAGTGCCAGGGATTTTGGCACCGGGGAGCTGTTTTTT
12,TRBV10-3,TRBJ1-1,.,CAISGQNTEAFF,TGTGCCATCAGTGGTCAGAACACTGAAGCTTTCTTT
14,TRBV5-1,TRBJ2-7,.,CASSFTGISYEQYF,TGCGCCAGCAGCTTTACCGGGATCTCCTACGAGCAGTACTTC
15,TRBV30,TRBJ2-7,.,CAWSRGALDLYEQYF,TGTGCCTGGAGTCGGGGGGCCCTAGATCTCTACGAGCAGTACTTC
17,TRBV9,TRBJ2-7,TRBD1,CASSVATGTEPYYEQYF,TGTGCCAGCAGCGTAGCTACTGGGACAGAACCCTACTACGAGCAGTACTTC
14,TRBV18,TRBJ1-1,.,CASSPNRGVDEAFF,TGTGCCAGCTCACCCAACCGGGGGGTAGATGAAGCTTTCTTT
16,TRBV27,TRBJ2-2,TRBD2,CASSLSAGVGTGELFF,TGTGCCAGCAGTTTATCGGCGGGAGTAGGTACCGGGGAGCTGTTTTTT
14,TRBV7-2,TRBJ1-4,.,CASSFRGNNEKLFF,TGTGCCAGCAGCTTCAGGGGCAATAATGAAAAACTGTTTTTT
15,TRBV7-9,TRBJ2-1,TRBD1,CASRDTGVSYNEQFF,TGTGCCAGCAGAGATACAGGGGTCTCTTACAATGAGCAGTTCTTC
13,TRBV29-1,TRBJ2-1,TRBD1,CSVTNYAGGEIFF,TGCAGCGTCACAAATTACGCAGGGGGCGAGATTTTCTTC
16,TRBV7-8,TRBJ1-2,TRBD1,CASSLLTGAANYGYTF,TGTGCCAGCAGCTTACTCACAGGGGCGGCTAACTATGGCTACACCTTC
16,TRBV4-1,TRBJ2-2,TRBD2,CASTRLAGTNTGELFF,TGCGCCAGCACCCGACTAGCGGGGACGAACACCGGGGAGCTGTTTTTT
13,TRBV4-1,TRBJ2-1,.,CASSQEGGDEQFF,TGCGCCAGCAGCCAAGAAGGAGGCGATGAGCAGTTCTTC
16,TRBV19,TRBJ1-4,TRBD1,CASSFRDREYYEKLFF,TGTGCCAGTAGTTTTCGGGACAGGGAATATTATGAAAAACTGTTTTTT
16,TRBV7-2,TRBJ2-5,.,CASSLAGQMGQETQYF,TGTGCCAGCAGCCTGGCCGGACAGATGGGTCAAGAGACCCAGTACTTC
15,TRBV13,TRBJ2-3,TRBD2,CASSPLAGDTDTQYF,TGTGCCAGCAGCCCACTAGCGGGGGACACAGATACGCAGTATTTT
12,TRBV5-1,TRBJ1-1,.,CASQRGSTEAFF,TGCGCCAGCCAAAGGGGGTCCACTGAAGCTTTCTTT
17,TRBV19,TRBJ2-3,TRBD2,CASSIGGSSGSTDTQYF,TGTGCCAGTAGTATAGGGGGGTCTAGCGGATCCACAGATACGCAGTATTTT
16,TRBV5-1,TRBJ2-3,.,CASSLEGLSTGVTQYF,TGCGCCAGCAGCTTAGAGGGACTCTCAACGGGGGTTACGCAGTATTTT
16,TRBV4-1,TRBJ2-7,TRBD1,CASSFTYRDRSGEQYF,TGCGCCAGCAGCTTCACATACCGGGACAGGTCAGGAGAGCAGTACTTC
15,TRBV15,TRBJ1-1,.,CATSWDGGKNTEAFF,TGTGCCACCAGCTGGGACGGGGGGAAGAACACTGAAGCTTTCTTT
14,TRBV7-9,TRBJ2-5,TRBD1,CASSIGQGANEQYF,TGTGCCAGCAGCATCGGACAGGGGGCAAATGAGCAGTACTTC
16,TRBV6-5,TRBJ2-5,.,CASSYNPPPGQETQYF,TGTGCCAGCAGTTACAACCCCCCCCCAGGACAAGAGACCCAGTACTTC